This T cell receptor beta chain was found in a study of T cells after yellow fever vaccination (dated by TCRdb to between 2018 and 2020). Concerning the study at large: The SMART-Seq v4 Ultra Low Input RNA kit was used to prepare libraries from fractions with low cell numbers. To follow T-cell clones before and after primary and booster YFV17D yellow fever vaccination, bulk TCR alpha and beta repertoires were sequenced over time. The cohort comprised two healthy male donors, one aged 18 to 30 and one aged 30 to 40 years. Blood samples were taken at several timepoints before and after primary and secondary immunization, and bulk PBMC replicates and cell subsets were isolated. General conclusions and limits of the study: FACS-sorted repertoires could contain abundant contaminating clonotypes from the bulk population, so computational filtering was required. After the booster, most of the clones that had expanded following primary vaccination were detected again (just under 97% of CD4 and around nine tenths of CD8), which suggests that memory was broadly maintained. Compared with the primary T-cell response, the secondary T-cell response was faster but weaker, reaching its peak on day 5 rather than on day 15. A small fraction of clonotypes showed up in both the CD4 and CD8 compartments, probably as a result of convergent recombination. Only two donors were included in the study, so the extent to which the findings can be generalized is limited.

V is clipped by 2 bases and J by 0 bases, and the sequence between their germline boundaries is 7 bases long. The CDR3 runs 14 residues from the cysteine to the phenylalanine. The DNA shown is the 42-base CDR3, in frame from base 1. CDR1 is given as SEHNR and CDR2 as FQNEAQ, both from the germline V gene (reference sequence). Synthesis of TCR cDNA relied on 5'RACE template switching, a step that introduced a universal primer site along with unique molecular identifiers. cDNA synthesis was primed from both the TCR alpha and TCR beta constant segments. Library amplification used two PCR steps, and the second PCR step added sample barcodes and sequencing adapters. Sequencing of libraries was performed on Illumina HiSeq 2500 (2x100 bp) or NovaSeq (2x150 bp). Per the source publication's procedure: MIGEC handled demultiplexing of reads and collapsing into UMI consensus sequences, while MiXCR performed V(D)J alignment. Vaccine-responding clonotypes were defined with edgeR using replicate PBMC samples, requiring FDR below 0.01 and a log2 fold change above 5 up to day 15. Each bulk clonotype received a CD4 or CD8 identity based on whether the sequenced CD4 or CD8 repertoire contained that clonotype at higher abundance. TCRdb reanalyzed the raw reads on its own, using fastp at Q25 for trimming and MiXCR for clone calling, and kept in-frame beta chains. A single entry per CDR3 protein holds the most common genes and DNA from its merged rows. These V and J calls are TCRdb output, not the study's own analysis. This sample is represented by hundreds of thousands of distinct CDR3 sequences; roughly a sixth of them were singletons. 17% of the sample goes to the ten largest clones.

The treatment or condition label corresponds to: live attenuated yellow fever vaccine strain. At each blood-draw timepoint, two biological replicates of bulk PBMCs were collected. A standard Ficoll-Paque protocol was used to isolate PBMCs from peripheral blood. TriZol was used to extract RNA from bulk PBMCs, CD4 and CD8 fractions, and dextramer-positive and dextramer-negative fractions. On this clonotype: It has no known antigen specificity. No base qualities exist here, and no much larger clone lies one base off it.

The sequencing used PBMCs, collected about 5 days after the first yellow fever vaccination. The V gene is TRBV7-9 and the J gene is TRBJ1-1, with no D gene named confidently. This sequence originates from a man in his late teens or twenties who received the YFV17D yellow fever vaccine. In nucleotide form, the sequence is TGTGCCAGCAGCTTAAGGAGCGTGAACACTGAAGCTTTCTTT. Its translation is CASSLRSVNTEAFF.